This TCR beta chain was obtained from a study of regulatory T cells in long-lasting Graves disease. Regarding the study as a whole: Persistent-disease Graves' patients showed less TCR diversity than new cases.

This clonotype came up many times. Its antigen is still unknown. The time point was: newly diagnosed GD, antithyroid drugs for less than 3 months. RNA extracted from PBMCs served as the sequencing template. American Thyroid Association guidelines defined how Graves' disease was diagnosed. In building TCR beta libraries, iRepertoire HTBI primers were used together with Arm-PCR of CDR3 regions. One entry per CDR3 protein, called by TCRdb with MiXCR from the multiplex PCR reads. The repertoire holds around 400,000 distinct CDR3 sequences, with roughly a sixth as singletons. The sequencing used peripheral blood mononuclear cells (PBMCs), collected at new diagnosis, from a patient treated with antithyroid drugs. This TCR was recovered from a female donor with Graves disease.

The CDR3 region has the DNA TGCAGTGCTGTGGGGCTTCGGGACACTGAAGCTTTCTTT. As protein: CSAVGLRDTEAFF. The chain uses TRBV20-1 and TRBJ1-1; tentatively, D is TRBD1 (5 bases). Germline values: CDR1 DFQATT, CDR2 SNEGSKA (reference sequence). The CDR3 contains 13 residues. Trimming stripped 5 bases from V and 3 bases from J, with 13 bases between.